This entry lists 22 T cell receptor beta chains sequenced from one sample in a study of shared clonotypes between healthy human individuals (TCRdb year 2020). The library came from the immunoSEQ multiplex PCR assay. TCRdb carries this immuneACCESS record with in-frame sequences only. Its versions omit some clonotypes, under half of them owing to an unresolved V gene in the studies checked, with the rest unexplained. This sample comprises around 2,100,000 clones, approximately 94% of them detected only once. Clones ranked in the top ten supply more than 0.9% of the sample. CD8 naive samples were CD45RO-negative cells positively selected for CCR7, giving a CD45RA+CCR7+ population that excluded TemRA cells. The sample taken for sequencing was naive CD8+ T cells sorted from blood. In light of the paper, this sample's cell subset or site label describes: CD45RA+CCR7+. These receptors were obtained from a young man in good health.

The V call is TRBV30, the J call TRBJ1-4; no firm D call. CDR3 size: 13 residues. CDR1 is GTSNPN and CDR2 is SVGIG in the germline V gene (reference sequence). V dropped 1 base and J dropped 4 bases, with 7 bases sitting between them. The CDR3 loop reads CAWSEGHNEKLFF. DNA of the CDR3: TGTGCCTGGAGTGAGGGTCATAATGAAAAACTGTTTTTT.

This chain links TRBV7-2 with TRBJ1-4; D call uncertain. Germline V gene sequence: CDR1 SGHTA, CDR2 FQGNSA. The CDR3 is made up of 15 amino acids. Trimming left V 4 bases short and J 8 bases short, with 17 bases between. Here the CDR3 reads CASSSLKEVEEKLFF. The CDR3 DNA sequence: TGTGCCAGCAGCTCGCTTAAGGAGGTGGAGGAAAAACTGTTTTTT.

V is TRBV18 and J is TRBJ2-7; D is possibly TRBD1 or TRBD2 (5 bases each). Trimming took off 2 bases at V and 2 bases at J, with 13 bases between the two ends. The CDR3 sequence is 15 residues long. The V gene's germline CDR1 is KGHSH and CDR2 LQKENI. CDR3 residues: CASSPGRGVPYEQYF. CDR3 coding DNA: TGTGCCAGCTCACCAGGGAGAGGGGTCCCCTACGAGCAGTACTTC.

The V call is TRBV19, the J call TRBJ1-1; TRBD1 matches 8 bases. J gave up 4 bases and V 5 bases, and 6 bases lay outside the gene matches. Germline V gives CDR1 LNHDA, CDR2 SQIVND (reference sequence). The CDR3 has 14 amino acids. CDR3 loop: CASSPQGAGTEAFF. The CDR3 nucleotides read TGTGCCAGTAGTCCCCAGGGGGCCGGCACTGAAGCTTTCTTT.

V is TRBV27 and J is TRBJ2-7; 9 bases fit TRBD1. Germline V gene data show CDR1 as MNHEY and CDR2 as SMNVEV (reference sequence). V was pared by 6 bases and J by 4 bases, with 10 bases of the junction left unmatched. The CDR3 is 15 residues long. CDR3 sequence: CASRLTGGEKYEQYF. The DNA of the CDR3 is TGTGCCAGCAGACTGACAGGGGGAGAGAAATACGAGCAGTACTTC.

The sample holds a few counts of this clone. Other DNA sequences within the sample encode an identical CDR3. CDR3 bases: TGTGCCAGCAGCTTAGAACAGGGATCCTACAATGAGCAGTTCTTC. It encodes CASSLEQGSYNEQFF. The chain recombines TRBV7-9 with TRBJ2-1, with D perhaps matching TRBD1 (6 bases). Germline V CDR1 and CDR2: SEHNR, FQNEAQ (reference sequence). The CDR3 covers 15 residues. Deletions cut 1 base from V and 1 base from J, with 8 bases between.

The chain carries TRBV7-9 and TRBJ2-7; D may correspond to TRBD1 or TRBD2 (5 bases each). V gave up 4 bases and J gave up 3 bases, with 19 bases separating them. Germline V gene data show CDR1 as SEHNR and CDR2 as FQNEAQ (reference sequence). The CDR3 is 16 residues long. DNA of the CDR3: TGTGCCAGCAGCTCCACGGTACGAGGGGTTCTCTACGAGCAGTACTTC. Its translation is CASSSTVRGVLYEQYF.

In this sample, this clone turned up once. The CDR3 DNA is TGTGCCAGCAGCCCGGACGGAGCGAACACCGGGGAGCTGTTTTTT. Protein product: CASSPDGANTGELFF. V usage is TRBV5-6 and J usage is TRBJ2-2; D is unclear. Germline V gene lookup returns CDR1 SGHDT and CDR2 YYEEEE. The V end lost 4 bases, the J end lost 0 bases, and 10 bases lay between the germline ends. The CDR3 runs to 15 residues. The full variable domain, in which reference TRBV5-6 and TRBJ2-2 provide the parts outside the CDR3, is DAGVTQSPTHLIKTRGQQVTLRCSPKSGHDTVSWYQQALGQGPQFIFQYYEEEERQRGNFPDRFSGHQFPNYSSELNVNALLLGDSALYLCASSPDGANTGELFFGEGSRLTVL.

V gene TRBV11-2 combines with J gene TRBJ2-5; D is ambiguous. The CDR3 covers 14 residues. The V end lost 5 bases, the J end lost 2 bases, and 12 bases lay between the germline ends. In germline, CDR1 is SGHAT, CDR2 FQNNGV. CDR3: CASSPPKSQETQYF. CDR3 DNA: TGTGCCAGCAGCCCCCCTAAGAGTCAAGAGACCCAGTACTTC.

This chain connects TRBV6-5 to TRBJ2-2; D perhaps matches TRBD2 (6 bases). CDR1 is MNHEY and CDR2 is SVGAGI in the germline V gene. The CDR3 has 14 residues. V gave up 8 bases and J gave up 6 bases, with 16 bases separating them. The CDR3 DNA follows: TGTGCCAGCGGGCCAATCGGAGGGGCCGGGGAGCTGTTTTTT. Amino acids: CASGPIGGAGELFF.

J is TRBJ2-3 and V is TRBV18; D assignment may be TRBD1 or TRBD2 (6 bases each). The CDR3 covers 18 residues. Germline-derived CDR1 and CDR2 are KGHSH and LQKENI. V dropped 0 bases and J dropped 2 bases, with 18 bases sitting between them. The CDR3 DNA reads as TGTGCCAGCTCACCACCGGGGGGCAGGACTTACCCCACAGATACGCAGTATTTT. Amino acid sequence: CASSPPGGRTYPTDTQYF. The whole variable domain, filled in from reference TRBV18 and TRBJ2-3, reads NAGVMQNPRHLVRRRGQEARLRCSPMKGHSHVYWYRQLPEEGLKFMVYLQKENIIDESGMPKERFSAEFPKEGPSILRIQQVVRGDSAAYFCASSPPGGRTYPTDTQYFGPGTRLTVL.

As concerns this clone: Other nucleotide sequences in the sample specify the same CDR3. The V gene is TRBV6-5, the J gene TRBJ1-1; weak D call: TRBD1 (6 bases). V gave up 2 bases and J gave up 4 bases, with 8 bases separating them. The CDR3 loop spans 13 amino acids. CDR1 is MNHEY, CDR2 SVGAGI, per germline. The CDR3 here is CASSYKGGTEAFF. Written as DNA, the CDR3 is TGTGCCAGCAGTTACAAAGGGGGCACTGAAGCTTTCTTT.

The chain joins TRBV4-1 to TRBJ1-6; D is uncertain. Germline-derived CDR1 and CDR2 are MGHRA and YSYEKL. Trimming shortened V by 3 bases and J by 5 bases, and 11 bases separated the two germline ends. CDR3 length: 15 amino acids. The CDR3 reads CASSHPEGNNSPLHF. CDR3 DNA: TGCGCCAGCAGCCACCCGGAGGGTAATAATTCACCCCTCCACTTT.

CDR3 in DNA: TGTGCCAGCAGCCGCTTTGGTCCGACCTACGAGCAGTACTTC. It yields the protein CASSRFGPTYEQYF. V usage is TRBV11-2 and J usage is TRBJ2-7; D is uncertain. The CDR3 runs 14 residues. Between the trimmed V and J ends, which lost 5 bases and 2 bases, there was a span of 13 bases. Germline assignment: CDR1 SGHAT and CDR2 FQNNGV.

The rearrangement uses TRBV7-2 and TRBJ2-7, with TRBD2 identical over 8 bases. The CDR3 is made up of 16 amino acids. The ends lost 1 base at V and 3 bases at J; junction bases unmatched: 8. CDR1 and CDR2 from the germline V gene are SGHTA and FQGNSA. This CDR3 is CASSLVELAEGYEQYF. The DNA of the CDR3 is TGTGCCAGCAGCTTAGTGGAACTAGCGGAGGGCTACGAGCAGTACTTC. Drawing the rest from reference TRBV7-2 and TRBJ2-7, the complete variable domain is GAGVSQSPSNKVTEKGKDVELRCDPISGHTALYWYRQSLGQGLEFLIYFQGNSAPDKSGLPSDRFSAERTGGSVSTLTIQRTQQEDSAVYLCASSLVELAEGYEQYFGPGTRLTVT.

This rearrangement joins TRBV27 to TRBJ1-2, with 9 bases that match TRBD1. Germline V gene sequence: CDR1 MNHEY, CDR2 SMNVEV (reference sequence). The junction had 18 bases not matched to a gene; V was cut back by 5 bases and J by 14 bases. CDR3 length: 15 amino acids. CDR3 in amino acids: CASSPTPSSGTGQTF. Here the CDR3 DNA reads TGTGCCAGCAGTCCCACTCCTTCATCCGGGACAGGGCAGACCTTC.

The rearrangement joins TRBV5-5 to TRBJ2-7, with D uncertain. Trimming left V 0 bases short and J 5 bases short, with 9 bases between. CDR1 and CDR2 from the germline V gene are SGHKS and YYEKEE (reference sequence). The CDR3 length is 13 residues. This CDR3 reads CASSLEHWNEQYF. As DNA, the CDR3 is TGTGCCAGCAGCTTGGAACATTGGAACGAGCAGTACTTC. The complete variable domain, with remaining parts taken from reference TRBV5-5 and TRBJ2-7, reads DAGVTQSPTHLIKTRGQQVTLRCSPISGHKSVSWYQQVLGQGPQFIFQYYEKEERGRGNFPDRFSARQFPNYSSELNVNALLLGDSALYLCASSLEHWNEQYFGPGTRLTVT.

The CDR3 sequence: CASSEATGGRETQYF. Here the CDR3 DNA reads TGTGCCAGCAGTGAAGCCACGGGGGGCCGAGAGACCCAGTACTTC. This chain uses TRBV6-1 with TRBJ2-5; D possibly corresponds to TRBD2 (7 bases). The CDR3 sequence is 15 residues long. V lost 0 bases and J lost 4, with 12 bases in between. The V gene's germline CDR1 is MNHNS and CDR2 SASEGT.

This clone has just a few counts. This same CDR3 is encoded by further DNA sequences in the sample. The V call is TRBV19, the J call TRBJ1-5; 7 positions match TRBD1. The V and J ends lost 5 bases and 2 bases, in that order; junction bases with no gene match: 6. The CDR3 is 15 amino acids. The germline gives CDR1 LNHDA, CDR2 SQIVND (reference sequence). The CDR3 is CASSPDREGNQPQHF. The DNA of the CDR3 is TGTGCCAGTAGTCCTGACAGGGAGGGCAATCAGCCCCAGCATTTT.

This clone was seen once. This rearrangement joins TRBV2 to TRBJ2-7, with a possible D match to TRBD1 (5 bases). The length of the CDR3 is 14 residues. Germline V gives CDR1 SNHLY, CDR2 FYNNEI. The V end lost 3 bases, the J end lost 2 bases, and 11 bases lay between the germline ends. The CDR3 region is CASSEGHTTYEQYF. CDR3 coding DNA: TGTGCCAGCAGTGAGGGGCACACTACCTACGAGCAGTACTTC.

The V and J genes are TRBV28 and TRBJ2-1; maybe TRBD1 (6 bases). The CDR3 runs 13 residues. Germline-derived CDR1 and CDR2 are MDHEN and SYDVKM. The V and J ends lost 3 bases and 6 bases respectively, with 9 bases between them. The CDR3 spells CASSLGHGNEQFF. CDR3 in DNA: TGTGCCAGCAGTTTGGGACACGGCAATGAGCAGTTCTTC.

The chain is built from TRBV27 and TRBJ2-7, with D possibly called TRBD1 or TRBD2 (5 bases each). This CDR3 has 17 amino acids. Trimming pared 5 bases from V and 1 base from J, leaving 21 bases between. Per germline, CDR1 MNHEY and CDR2 SMNVEV (reference sequence). DNA for the CDR3: TGTGCCAGCAGTGGACAAGGGGACGGGACCAATTCCTACGAGCAGTACTTC. It encodes CASSGQGDGTNSYEQYF.